A single sample gave rise to the 10 T cell receptor beta chains below, sequenced in a study of cytomegalovirus exposure and HLA in healthy donors. With 60 Vbeta and 13 Jbeta primers, the PCR was carried out. The assay was immunoSEQ multiplex PCR, and TCRdb's table has in-frame clones only and misses some. The sample holds approximately 170,000 clones; roughly 60% are singletons and the top ten take around 2.9%. Input material: PBMCs. The receptors were gathered from a middle-aged man in good health and CMV-seronegative.

The chain uses TRBV5-6 and TRBJ2-2; 8 nucleotides match TRBD2. The CDR3 has 16 residues. Looked up from germline, CDR1 is SGHDT and CDR2 is YYEEEE. The V and J ends lost 3 bases and 3 bases, in that order; junction bases with no gene match: 7. Here the CDR3 DNA reads TGTGCCAGCAGCTCGGGGGGGCGGAAGGACACCGGGGAGCTGTTTTTT. It is translated as CASSSGGRKDTGELFF.

This rearrangement joins TRBV19 to TRBJ2-7; 8 nucleotides agree with TRBD1. Germline CDR1 and CDR2: LNHDA and SQIVND (reference sequence). The CDR3 runs to 13 residues. Trimming cost V 4 bases and J 7 bases; bases outside gene matches: 6. CDR3 sequence: CASSTDRVTEQYF. The CDR3 DNA reads as TGTGCCAGTAGTACGGACAGGGTAACTGAGCAGTACTTC.

V and J are TRBV6-6 and TRBJ2-7, with 7 bases that match TRBD1. In germline, CDR1 is MNHNY, CDR2 SVGAGI (reference sequence). The V and J ends lost 5 bases and 2 bases, in that order; junction bases with no gene match: 6. The CDR3 consists of 14 residues. CDR3 DNA: TGTGCCAGCAGTCCAAGGACAGGAACCTACGAGCAGTACTTC. This codes for CASSPRTGTYEQYF.

In its sample, this clone was seen a few times. The chain links TRBV7-8 to TRBJ1-1; TRBD1 agrees at 11 bases. Looked up from germline, CDR1 is SGHVS and CDR2 is FQNEAQ. V lost 5 bases and J lost 2; bases outside the gene matches: 7. This CDR3 is 16 amino acids long. For the CDR3, the DNA is TGTGCCAGCAGCGTTAGGGACAGGGGGTCCAACACTGAAGCTTTCTTT. This encodes CASSVRDRGSNTEAFF.

This chain connects TRBV27 to TRBJ2-7, with 10 nucleotides matching TRBD1. CDR1 MNHEY and CDR2 SMNVEV come from the germline V gene (reference sequence). J lost 5 bases, V lost 3 bases, and 4 bases had no gene match. This CDR3 comprises 14 residues. CDR3 in DNA: TGTGCCAGCAGTTTCGGGACAGGGGTCGACGAGCAGTACTTC. Its protein product is CASSFGTGVDEQYF.

The chain employs TRBV27 and TRBJ1-2; tentative D call: TRBD1 (6 bases). The CDR3 has 15 amino acids. Germline CDR1 is MNHEY and CDR2 is SMNVEV (reference sequence). The V gene lost 5 bases and the J gene lost 6 bases, with 19 bases spanning the gap. CDR3 protein: CASSPRGTGSHGYTF. CDR3 in DNA: TGTGCCAGCAGTCCCCGAGGTACAGGGAGCCATGGCTACACCTTC.

The rearrangement joins TRBV2 to TRBJ2-1; perhaps TRBD1 as D (6 bases). The V gene lost 8 bases and the J gene lost 9 bases, with 17 bases spanning the gap. The CDR3 is 13 residues long. The germline V gene encodes CDR1 SNHLY and CDR2 FYNNEI. CDR3 in amino acids: CASSGQTIIEQFF. In DNA, the CDR3 is TGTGCCAGCTCCGGACAGACGATCATTGAGCAGTTCTTC.

This chain uses TRBV4-2 with TRBJ2-2; D gene unclear. V lost 4 bases and J 3 bases, leaving 9 bases between the germline ends. Germline assignment: CDR1 LGHNA and CDR2 YNFKEQ. CDR3 length: 14 amino acids. The CDR3 sequence: CASSLPSDTGELFF. The CDR3 DNA sequence: TGTGCCAGCAGCCTCCCTAGTGACACCGGGGAGCTGTTTTTT.

CDR3 DNA: TGTGCCAGCAGGGCATGGACTAGCAGTCAAGAGACCCAGTACTTC. Amino acids: CASRAWTSSQETQYF. The chain links TRBV6-1 to TRBJ2-5; 8 bases are a match to TRBD2. The CDR3 totals 15 residues. Germline loops: CDR1 MNHNS, CDR2 SASEGT. J was trimmed by 2 bases and V by 6 bases; bases with no gene match: 8.

J is TRBJ1-4 and V is TRBV7-2, with D perhaps TRBD1 (6 bases). V lost 5 bases and J 8 bases, leaving 12 bases between the germline ends. Germline V CDR1 and CDR2: SGHTA, FQGNSA. The CDR3 runs 13 residues. The DNA of the CDR3 is TGTGCCAGCAGCGTGACAGGATCCGAAAAACTGTTTTTT. It translates to CASSVTGSEKLFF.